This T cell receptor beta chain was captured by sequencing in a study of blood T cells in healthy people across ages. There are a few counts of this clonotype. Together with a sample-barcoded 5' primer, a J-beta primer mix was included in a second PCR lasting roughly 6 to 12 cycles. MiXCR was run by TCRdb on the 5' RACE reads, yielding one entry per CDR3 protein. The sample lists around 620,000 distinct CDR3 sequences; about 25% were seen once. Trimming cost V 8 bases and J 7 bases, with 18 bases left between them. CDR3 length equals 14 residues. Germline CDR1 MDHEN, CDR2 SYDVKM. The chain couples TRBV28 to TRBJ1-5; D not resolved. This TCR came from a woman in her 70s in good health. Sequencing was done on a sample of blood. In nucleotides, the CDR3 is TGTGCCAGCCTTGGGTGGGGTCCGGGGCAGCCCCAGCATTTT. It specifies CASLGWGPGQPQHF.